Listed below are T cell receptor beta chains from one sample, sequenced in a study of OX40 agonist ivuxolimab in advanced cancers. The protocol was immunoSEQ multiplex PCR, while the TCRdb copy is restricted to in-frame clones and leaves out a portion. The sample lists just over 50,000 clones, approximately 80% occurring once. The material sequenced was CD4+ or CD8+ T cells sorted from blood, taken in a trial of the OX40 agonist ivuxolimab. The receptors stem from an adult with an advanced solid tumor such as melanoma, head and neck, liver or kidney cancer. Both conserved end residues are part of each CDR3. The order of the fields is clone size, J gene, V gene, D gene, CDR3 DNA, CDR3 protein. The D gene is left open where the match is weak. A row's size may be missing; if present it is once, few, many or a size class.

size: -
J: TRBJ1-1
V: TRBV19
D: -
DNA: TGTGCCAGTAGTAGGGGGATGAACACTGAAGCTTTCTTT
CDR3: CASSRGMNTEAFF

size: -
J: TRBJ2-7
V: TRBV27
D: -
DNA: TGTGCCAGCAGCGCCCGAACTCCTGCCTTCTACGAGCAGTACTTC
CDR3: CASSARTPAFYEQYF

size: -
J: TRBJ2-2
V: TRBV7-2
D: -
DNA: TGTGCCAGCAGCTTAGGGACCGGACGCACCGGGGAGCTGTTTTTT
CDR3: CASSLGTGRTGELFF

size: -
J: TRBJ2-5
V: TRBV4-1
D: TRBD2
DNA: TGCGCCAGCAGCCAAGCCCCCTTAGCGGGTCAAGAGACCCAGTACTTC
CDR3: CASSQAPLAGQETQYF

size: few
J: TRBJ1-1
V: TRBV11-2
D: -
DNA: TGTGCCAGCAGCTTAGAGATAGGTTGGGCAGTAAGTCGAGCTTTCTTT
CDR3: CASSLEIGWAVSRAFF

size: -
J: TRBJ2-2
V: TRBV9
D: TRBD2
DNA: TGTGCCAGCAGCGTCGGGGGGACCGGGGAGCTGTTTTTT
CDR3: CASSVGGTGELFF

size: -
J: TRBJ2-1
V: TRBV28
D: TRBD1
DNA: TGTGCCAGCAGGGGACAGGGAGGCTGGGAGCGGAATGAGCAGTTCTTC
CDR3: CASRGQGGWERNEQFF

size: few
J: TRBJ1-2
V: TRBV6-1
D: -
DNA: TGTGCCAGCAGTGTCCGGGCCAGGGTGGGTGGCTACACCTTC
CDR3: CASSVRARVGGYTF

size: -
J: TRBJ1-1
V: TRBV6-6
D: -
DNA: TGTGCCAGCAGTTATTCAGCGACCCAGGAGGCTTTCTTT
CDR3: CASSYSATQEAFF

size: -
J: TRBJ2-5
V: TRBV7-8
D: TRBD2
DNA: TGTGCCAGCAGCTTACGGTTGGCGGGAGGGGGGGAGACCCAGTACTTC
CDR3: CASSLRLAGGGETQYF

size: -
J: TRBJ1-3
V: TRBV19
D: -
DNA: TGTGCCAGTAGTATCAAAAGACGGATCGTCTCTGGAAACACCATATATTTT
CDR3: CASSIKRRIVSGNTIYF

size: -
J: TRBJ1-2
V: TRBV5-6
D: -
DNA: TGTGCCAGCAGCTCGGGACGGGCCTCGTATGGCTACACCTTC
CDR3: CASSSGRASYGYTF

size: -
J: TRBJ2-5
V: TRBV7-9
D: -
DNA: TGTGCCAGCAGCCCTAGGGCCCAAGAGACCCAGTACTTC
CDR3: CASSPRAQETQYF

size: -
J: TRBJ2-2
V: TRBV18
D: -
DNA: TGTGCCAGCTCACCCTCGGCAGGGGTTAGCACCGGGGAGCTGTTTTTT
CDR3: CASSPSAGVSTGELFF

size: once
J: TRBJ2-5
V: TRBV28
D: -
DNA: TGTGCCAGCACCAAAAAGCGGCGGGGTGAGACCCAGTACTTC
CDR3: CASTKKRRGETQYF

size: few
J: TRBJ1-3
V: TRBV11-2
D: -
DNA: TGTGCCAGCAGCTTAGGGAATGCTGGAAACACCATATATTTT
CDR3: CASSLGNAGNTIYF

size: -
J: TRBJ2-7
V: TRBV5-1
D: TRBD1
DNA: TGCGCCAGCAGCAGGACACAGGGGGCTTACGAGCAGTACTTC
CDR3: CASSRTQGAYEQYF

size: -
J: TRBJ1-2
V: TRBV28
D: -
DNA: TGTGCCAGCAGTTTAACCAGTGGCTACACCTTC
CDR3: CASSLTSGYTF

size: -
J: TRBJ1-1
V: TRBV28
D: -
DNA: TGTGCCAGCATAACTCGCCCGGGGGCTGAAGCTTTCTTT
CDR3: CASITRPGAEAFF

size: -
J: TRBJ2-1
V: TRBV11-2
D: -
DNA: TGTGCCAGCAGCTTCAGGGAGCAGGCCGGGGGCGATGAGCAGTTCTTC
CDR3: CASSFREQAGGDEQFF

size: -
J: TRBJ2-1
V: TRBV19
D: -
DNA: TGTGCTATAAGAGGGGGGGGACATGAGCAGTTCTTC
CDR3: CAIRGGGHEQFF

size: -
J: TRBJ2-1
V: TRBV12-5
D: TRBD2
DNA: TGTGCTAGTGTCCACCCGGGGCTAGCGGATAAATACAATGAGCAGTTCTTC
CDR3: CASVHPGLADKYNEQFF

size: -
J: TRBJ2-1
V: TRBV6-1
D: TRBD2
DNA: TGTGCCACCCGGGGGGGCTCCTACAATGAGCAGTTCTTC
CDR3: CATRGGSYNEQFF

size: few
J: TRBJ2-7
V: TRBV6-6
D: TRBD2
DNA: TGTGCCAGCCGTCTAGCGGGAGGGGATTACTCCTACGAGCAGTACTTC
CDR3: CASRLAGGDYSYEQYF

size: -
J: TRBJ1-1
V: TRBV9
D: TRBD1
DNA: TGTGCCAGCAGCGTCGTGCAGGGGGGGACTGAAGCTTTCTTT
CDR3: CASSVVQGGTEAFF

size: few
J: TRBJ2-7
V: TRBV7-9
D: -
DNA: TGTGCCAGCACCAGGAGGAGGGTCAGACTACCTGGCGACGAGCAGTACTTC
CDR3: CASTRRRVRLPGDEQYF

size: -
J: TRBJ1-2
V: TRBV6-1
D: -
DNA: TGTGCCAGCAGTGGTGCGAGCCGCGGGGCTATTGGCTACACCTTC
CDR3: CASSGASRGAIGYTF

size: -
J: TRBJ2-1
V: TRBV10-3
D: TRBD2
DNA: TGTGCCATCAGTGGTGTAGCGGGGGCCCCCAATGAGCAGTTCTTC
CDR3: CAISGVAGAPNEQFF

size: -
J: TRBJ1-4
V: TRBV7-9
D: -
DNA: TGTGCCAGCAGCTTTGGTCAGAACTATGAAAAACTGTTTTTT
CDR3: CASSFGQNYEKLFF

size: -
J: TRBJ1-4
V: TRBV5-6
D: -
DNA: TGTGCCAGCAGCTTGGCCTCTGAAAAACTGTTTTTT
CDR3: CASSLASEKLFF

size: -
J: TRBJ2-7
V: TRBV19
D: -
DNA: TGTGCCAGTAGCCCTCAAAGGGGCTACGAGCAGTACTTC
CDR3: CASSPQRGYEQYF